These T cell receptor beta chains were read from a single sample in a study of tumor and adjacent non-tumor tissue in lung cancer. One entry per CDR3 protein results from TCRdb running MiXCR on the multiplex PCR reads. The table shows roughly 82,000 distinct CDR3 sequences, with around 82% occurring only once. Sequencing was carried out using distant non-tumor lung tissue. These receptors all stem from a woman aged 45-60 years with non-small cell lung cancer. CDR3s include the opening cysteine and the closing phenylalanine or tryptophan. The D gene is left open where the match is weak. The size field is filled for only some rows; it gives once, few, many or a size class.

size | D | J | V | CDR3 | DNA
many | TRBD2 | TRBJ2-1 | TRBV12-3/TRBV12-4 | CASSLLAGGDEQFF | TGTGCCAGCAGTTTACTAGCGGGGGGGGATGAGCAGTTCTTC
. | . | TRBJ2-5 | TRBV12-3/TRBV12-4 | CVSTRPGQETQYF | TGTGTCAGCACCAGACCGGGACAAGAGACGCAGTACTTC
. | . | TRBJ2-7 | TRBV12-3/TRBV12-4 | CANSSEDYEQYF | TGTGCCAACAGTAGCGAGGATTACGAGCAGTACTTC
many | . | TRBJ2-6 | TRBV5-1 | CASSLARQGQYSGANVLTF | TGCGCCAGCAGCTTGGCCCGTCAGGGCCAATACTCTGGGGCCAACGTCCTGACTTTC
once | . | TRBJ1-2 | TRBV6-1 | CASSLTRTEYYGYTF | TGTGCCAGTAGTCTAACCAGGACAGAGTACTATGGCTACACCTTC
. | . | TRBJ2-5 | TRBV29-1 | CNVRGSVETHYF | TGCAACGTTCGAGGGAGTGTAGAGACCCACTACTTC
. | . | TRBJ2-3 | TRBV10-3 | CATSEASPSTDMQYF | TGTGCCACCAGTGAGGCTAGCCCGAGCACAGATATGCAGTATTTC
. | TRBD2 | TRBJ2-4 | TRBV4-1 | CASSRQGLAKSIQYF | TGCGCCAGCAGCCGGCAGGGACTAGCCAAAAGCATACAGTACTTC
. | . | TRBJ2-7 | TRBV12-3/TRBV12-4 | CASSLEQTYEQHF | TGTGCCAGTAGTTTGGAACAGACCTACGAGCAGCACTTC
. | . | TRBJ2-7 | TRBV11-1 | CASGSAITSEQYF | TGTGCCAGCGGCTCAGCGATAACGAGCGAACAGTACTTC
. | . | TRBJ2-7 | TRBV11-2 | CASSLKDTGYEQYF | TGTGCCAGCAGTCTGAAGGACACTGGCTACGAGCAGTACTTC
. | TRBD1 | TRBJ1-4 | TRBV6-6 | CVSNNQGEAEELFF | TGTGTCAGCAACAATCAGGGGGAGGCTGAAGAACTGTTTTTT
. | TRBD2 | TRBJ2-3 | TRBV6-4 | CASSEHSGSTDMQYF | TGTGCCAGCAGTGAACATAGCGGGAGCACAGATATGCAGTATTTT
. | . | TRBJ1-5 | TRBV14 | CASNLGRREPQHF | TGTGCCAGCAACTTAGGACGTCGCGAGCCCCAGCATTTT
. | TRBD2 | TRBJ2-4 | TRBV10-2 | CASGPGLAGGPAKNIHYF | TGCGCCAGCGGACCGGGGCTAGCGGGAGGGCCGGCCAAAAACATTCACTACTTC
. | TRBD1 | TRBJ2-3 | TRBV11-2 | CANNHDRARTDTQYF | TGTGCCAACAACCATGACAGGGCTAGGACAGATACGCAGTACTTT
. | . | TRBJ1-1 | TRBV12-3/TRBV12-4 | CASSFLGRNTVAFF | TGTGCCAGCAGTTTTCTTGGACGGAACACTGTAGCTTTCTTT
. | TRBD1 | TRBJ1-2 | TRBV4-2 | CASSLQGISGYTF | TGTGCCAGCAGCCTACAGGGGATCAGTGGCTACACCTTC
. | TRBD2 | TRBJ2-1 | TRBV6-5 | CASRHASGWGGNNEQFF | TGTGCCAGCAGGCATGCCTCGGGGTGGGGGGGGAACAATGAGCAGTTCTTC
. | . | TRBJ2-7 | TRBV6-5 | CDSSYGGAPYEQYF | TGTGACAGCAGTTACGGGGGAGCCCCCTATGAGCAGTACTTC
. | . | TRBJ1-1 | TRBV29-1 | CSVAHWDYTEPFF | TGCAGCGTAGCCCACTGGGACTACACTGAACCTTTCTTT
. | . | TRBJ1-2 | TRBV6-5 | CASSYSWGSAGYAF | TGTGCCAGCAGTTACTCTTGGGGGTCGGCGGGTTACGCCTTC
. | TRBD1 | TRBJ1-1 | TRBV20-1 | CNAYRGSTEAFF | TGCAATGCTTACAGGGGGAGCACTGAAGCTTTCTTT
once | . | TRBJ2-1 | TRBV5-4 | CAGSLGNNEKFF | TGTGCCGGTAGCTTGGGCAACAATGAGAAGTTCTTC
. | . | TRBJ2-1 | TRBV28 | CATQDNHNELFF | TGTGCCACGCAGGACAATCACAATGAGCTGTTCTTC
. | . | TRBJ2-6 | TRBV6-1 | CASSEVGGGVETNVLSF | TGTGCCAGCAGTGAAGTGGGAGGGGGTGTTGAGACCAACGTCCTGAGTTTC
. | TRBD1 | TRBJ2-1 | TRBV14 | CASSYAHGTGGNEQFF | TGTGCCAGCAGCTACGCCCACGGGACAGGGGGGAATGAGCAGTTCTTC
. | . | TRBJ1-2 | TRBV12-3/TRBV12-4 | CASNLHQVNYGYTF | TGTGCCAGCAATTTGCATCAGGTCAACTATGGCTACACCTTC
. | . | TRBJ2-2 | TRBV4-1 | CASSQDARGFNTGELLF | TGCGCCAGCAGCCAAGACGCTAGAGGATTTAACACCGGGGAGCTGCTTTTT
. | TRBD2 | TRBJ2-3 | TRBV20-1 | CSTRNPGTSIDTQYF | TGCAGTACTAGAAACCCCGGGACTAGCATAGATACGCAGTATTTT
. | TRBD2 | TRBJ2-5 | TRBV20-1 | CSTPTSGQETQHF | TGCAGTACCCCGACTAGCGGCCAAGAGACCCAGCACTTC
once | TRBD1 | TRBJ2-7 | TRBV29-1 | CSVRDRGNYDQYF | TGCAGCGTCCGGGACAGGGGGAACTACGACCAGTATTTC
. | . | TRBJ1-5 | TRBV5-1 | CASSSGEGGNQPHHF | TGCGCCAGCAGCTCGGGGGAGGGGGGGAATCAGCCCCATCATTTT
. | . | TRBJ2-3 | TRBV20-1 | CSARSAKSKDTQYF | TGCAGTGCTAGGTCGGCAAAGAGTAAAGATACGCAGTATTTT
. | . | TRBJ2-7 | TRBV6-1 | CASLSSPSRNGQYF | TGTGCCAGCTTATCCAGCCCCTCAAGGAACGGGCAATACTTC
once | . | TRBJ2-3 | TRBV6-5 | CANSPPRPGAADTQYF | TGTGCCAACAGTCCCCCGCGACCGGGAGCGGCAGATACGCAGTATTTT
. | . | TRBJ2-2 | TRBV11-2 | CTSNFENTGGLFF | TGTACCAGCAACTTCGAGAACACCGGGGGGCTGTTTTTT
. | . | TRBJ2-2 | TRBV6-1 | CASSEGRTAGTGELFF | TGTGCCAGTAGTGAAGGACGTACGGCAGGAACCGGGGAGCTGTTTTTT
. | TRBD2 | TRBJ2-3 | TRBV20-1 | CSVPTSGRNTDTQYF | TGCAGTGTGCCGACTAGCGGGAGGAATACAGATACGCAGTATTTT
. | TRBD1 | TRBJ2-5 | TRBV11-1 | CTSSTGQGVETQYF | TGTACCAGCAGCACGGGACAGGGCGTAGAGACCCAGTATTTC
once | . | TRBJ2-7 | TRBV4-2 | CANSHAVKAVPYEQCF | TGTGCCAACAGCCATGCAGTAAAGGCGGTCCCCTACGAACAGTGCTTC
. | . | TRBJ1-3 | TRBV6-5 | CASKAKVNGNTIYF | TGTGCTAGCAAAGCCAAAGTCAATGGAAACACCATATATTTT
. | . | TRBJ1-1 | TRBV20-1 | CSADMGGPEAFF | TGCAGTGCCGATATGGGGGGCCCTGAAGCTTTCTTT
few | . | TRBJ2-1 | TRBV24-1 | CVTSDRTGLEQFF | TGTGTCACCAGTGATCGAACAGGGCTTGAGCAGTTCTTC
. | . | TRBJ2-4 | TRBV5-4 | CDSSLDLEGAKNIEYF | TGTGACAGCAGCTTAGATCTAGAAGGGGCCAAAAACATTGAGTACTTC
. | TRBD2 | TRBJ2-1 | TRBV11-1 | CVSSLETSGVSHNEQFF | TGTGTCAGCAGCTTAGAGACTAGCGGAGTGTCCCACAATGAGCAGTTCTTC
. | . | TRBJ2-1 | TRBV6-1 | CASSDAIGQGNNEQFF | TGTGCCAGCAGTGATGCGATCGGCCAGGGAAACAATGAGCAGTTCTTC
few | . | TRBJ2-3 | TRBV14 | CASNQRLRGDTQYF | TGTGCCAGCAACCAAAGACTTCGGGGAGATACGCAGTATTTT
. | . | TRBJ2-1 | TRBV6-1 | CVSSQIGVEQFF | TGTGTCAGCAGCCAAATAGGGGTTGAGCAGTTCTTC
. | TRBD1 | TRBJ2-6 | TRBV6-1 | CANRGTGLYGANVLTF | TGTGCCAACAGGGGGACCGGTTTGTACGGGGCCAACGTCCTGACTTTC
. | . | TRBJ2-7 | TRBV11-2 | CASSPTDTAYEQYF | TGTGCCAGCAGCCCGACGGACACGGCCTACGAGCAGTATTTC
. | . | TRBJ1-2 | TRBV29-1 | CGVAHRKTEGYTF | TGCGGCGTTGCTCACAGGAAAACAGAAGGCTACACCTTC